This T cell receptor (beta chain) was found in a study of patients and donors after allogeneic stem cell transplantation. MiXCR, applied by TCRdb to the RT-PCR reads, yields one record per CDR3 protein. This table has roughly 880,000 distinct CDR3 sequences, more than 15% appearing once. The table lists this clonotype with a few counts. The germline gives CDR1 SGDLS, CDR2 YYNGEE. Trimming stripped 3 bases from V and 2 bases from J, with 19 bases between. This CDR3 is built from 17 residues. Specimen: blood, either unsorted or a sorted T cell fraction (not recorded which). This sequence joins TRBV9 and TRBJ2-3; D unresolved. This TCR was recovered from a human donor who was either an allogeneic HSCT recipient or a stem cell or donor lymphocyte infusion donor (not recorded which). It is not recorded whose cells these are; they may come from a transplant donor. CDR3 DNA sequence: TGTGCCAGCAGCGAGATCCCAACCTCGATAAACACAGATACGCAGTATTTT. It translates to CASSEIPTSINTDTQYF.